The TCR beta chain described here comes from a study of persistence of HIV-infected CD4 T cells. Study-wide results and limits: Proviral oligoclonality tracked with TCR oligoclonality within the same sorted cells. CMV- and Gag-responding cells had lower TCRbeta richness than CD3/CD28-responding cells.

The immunoSEQ assay was version 4, run in survey mode. Produced via immunoSEQ multiplex PCR; TCRdb's table is partial and in-frame only. The data show tens of thousands of clones, around 76% seen once. The length of the CDR3 is 17 residues. Looked up from germline, CDR1 is MDHEN and CDR2 is SYDVKM. V shed 4 bases and J 0 bases; nucleotides not matched to a gene: 12. The stimulus was lysate of CMV-infected fibroblasts, around 10 ug/mL. CD40L-negative CD69-negative CD45RO-high memory CD4+ T cells were sorted as populations depleted of antigen-responding cells. CD8-depleted PBMCs were stimulated around 17 hours with anti-CD28/CD49d costimulation, CD40-blocking antibody and enfuvirtide. Note on this clone: Its antigen remains unidentified.

The sequence derives from an adult woman with HIV who was CMV-seropositive. The sequences come from CD4+ T cells sorted from PBMCs after approximately 19-hour stimulation, collected from a patient who received antiretroviral therapy. The chain links TRBV28 to TRBJ2-7, with 7 bases that match TRBD2. CDR3 in amino acids: CASSSPWGGGSSYEQYF. The CDR3 DNA follows: TGTGCCAGCAGTTCTCCCTGGGGGGGAGGAAGCTCCTACGAGCAGTACTTC.